The 21 T cell receptor beta chains in this list originate from one sample, sequenced in a study of cytomegalovirus exposure and HLA in healthy donors. Libraries were prepared by immunoSEQ multiplex PCR; TCRdb keeps only in-frame clonotypes and omits some of them. This table has about 120,000 clones, more than 75% appearing once. Material for sequencing was PBMCs. These receptors originate from a woman aged 25 to 39 in good health and CMV-seronegative.

This clone showed up just a few times. CDR3 coding DNA: TGTGCCAGCAGCTTAGATTCGGAGGGGTATGAAAAACTGTTTTTT. Translated: CASSLDSEGYEKLFF. This chain links TRBV11-3 with TRBJ1-4, with a weak D call TRBD1 (5 bases). With 0 bases removed from V and 6 bases from J, the gap between germline ends came to 11 bases. The CDR3 has 15 amino acids. Germline V lookup: CDR1 SGHNT, CDR2 YENEEA. Full variable domain (outside the CDR3, taken from reference TRBV11-3 and TRBJ1-4): EAGVVQSPRYKIIEKKQPVAFWCNPISGHNTLYWYLQNLGQGPELLIRYENEEAVDDSQLPKDRFSAERLKGVDSTLKIQPAELGDSAVYLCASSLDSEGYEKLFFGSGTQLSVL.

The chain is built from TRBV19 and TRBJ2-2, with 15 bases fitting TRBD2. The CDR3 contains 19 residues. The V gene's germline CDR1 is LNHDA and CDR2 SQIVND (reference sequence). V trimming: 5 bases; J trimming: 0 bases; junction bases outside the gene matches: 7. The CDR3 sequence: CASSLRTSGGAANTGELFF. In nucleotides, the CDR3 is TGTGCCAGTAGTTTACGGACTAGCGGGGGGGCCGCGAACACCGGGGAGCTGTTTTTT. Based on the CDR3 plus reference TRBV19 and TRBJ2-2, the full variable domain is DGGITQSPKYLFRKEGQNVTLSCEQNLNHDAMYWYRQDPGQGLRLIYYSQIVNDFQKGDIAEGYSVSREKKESFPLTVTSAQKNPTAFYLCASSLRTSGGAANTGELFFGEGSRLTVL.

The J gene is TRBJ2-2, the V gene TRBV7-8; 7 nucleotides align to TRBD1. CDR3 length: 16 amino acids. Germline lookup yields CDR1 SGHVS and CDR2 FQNEAQ. Unmatched junction bases numbered 7, after V lost 1 base and J lost 5 bases. The DNA for the CDR3 is TGTGCCAGCAGCTTAGTAGGGACAGTGCTTACCGGGGAGCTGTTTTTT. Translated, it gives CASSLVGTVLTGELFF.

The genes are TRBV30 and TRBJ2-7; TRBD2 agrees at 8 bases. V lost 4 bases, J lost 2 bases, and 4 bases stayed unmatched. Germline V gene lookup returns CDR1 GTSNPN and CDR2 SVGIG (reference sequence). This CDR3 is built from 13 residues. CDR3 residues: CAWKVAGTYEQYF. The DNA of the CDR3 is TGTGCCTGGAAAGTAGCGGGGACCTACGAGCAGTACTTC.

The chain recombines TRBV7-2 with TRBJ2-3; unclear D gene. This CDR3 has 14 residues. Trimming shortened V by 3 bases and J by 0 bases, and 7 bases separated the two germline ends. Looked up from germline, CDR1 is SGHTA and CDR2 is FQGNSA. CDR3 sequence (DNA): TGTGCCAGCAGCTTTTACAGCAGCACAGATACGCAGTATTTT. Translating it yields CASSFYSSTDTQYF.

This clone was found once. The chain has TRBV9 and TRBJ2-3, with D tentatively TRBD1 (5 bases). This CDR3 contains 13 residues. Germline V gene data show CDR1 as SGDLS and CDR2 as YYNGEE. Trimming shortened V by 4 bases and J by 4 bases, and 10 bases separated the two germline ends. The CDR3 sequence is CASSYGASDTQYF. CDR3 in DNA: TGTGCCAGCAGCTATGGGGCGTCAGATACGCAGTATTTT.

The chain couples TRBV9 to TRBJ2-3, with TRBD2 identical over 10 bases. CDR1 is SGDLS and CDR2 is YYNGEE in the germline V gene. V gave up 2 bases and J gave up 6 bases; unmatched junction bases: 6. The CDR3 totals 15 residues. Here the CDR3 DNA reads TGTGCCAGCAGCGTTATAACTAGCGGGGCGGATACGCAGTATTTT. Translation gives CASSVITSGADTQYF.

The J gene is TRBJ2-7, the V gene TRBV4-2; D perhaps matches TRBD1 (5 bases). Germline CDR1 and CDR2: LGHNA and YNFKEQ. V gave up 1 base and J gave up 0 bases, with 10 bases separating them. The CDR3 extends over 15 amino acids. Here the CDR3 DNA reads TGTGCCAGCAGCCAAGTGGACATAAGCTCCTACGAGCAGTACTTC. Translated, it gives CASSQVDISSYEQYF.

In this sample, this clone turned up once. V and J are TRBV27 and TRBJ1-2; D perhaps matches TRBD1 (6 bases). V was cut by 6 bases and J by 0 bases, with 11 bases left in between. Per germline, CDR1 MNHEY and CDR2 SMNVEV (reference sequence). This CDR3 comprises 14 residues. CDR3 in amino acids: CASRPTGTNYGYTF. CDR3 in DNA: TGTGCCAGCAGGCCAACAGGGACTAACTATGGCTACACCTTC.

The chain couples TRBV6-1 to TRBJ1-6; D gene uncertain. The CDR3 has 14 amino acids. Germline values: CDR1 MNHNS, CDR2 SASEGT. Trimming took 1 base from V and 11 from J, leaving 12 bases between them. The CDR3 protein is CASSEGGVMTPLHF. Written as DNA, the CDR3 is TGTGCCAGCAGTGAAGGAGGAGTGATGACACCCCTCCACTTT.

This clone was seen many times. Other DNA sequences in this specimen translate into the identical CDR3. The rearrangement uses TRBV27 and TRBJ1-1; 11 bases map to TRBD1. V shed 1 base and J 2 bases; nucleotides not matched to a gene: 0. CDR1 MNHEY and CDR2 SMNVEV come from the germline V gene (reference sequence). This CDR3 spans 15 amino acids. The CDR3 sequence is CASSLWTGGNTEAFF. In nucleotides, the CDR3 is TGTGCCAGCAGTTTATGGACAGGGGGCAACACTGAAGCTTTCTTT.

The chain joins TRBV4-3 to TRBJ2-1; tentative D call: TRBD2 (5 bases). CDR3 length equals 15 residues. V gave up 0 bases and J gave up 9 bases, with 15 bases separating them. Germline CDR1 LGHNA, CDR2 YSLEER. The CDR3 spells CASSQDPLAGGEQFF. CDR3 DNA sequence: TGCGCCAGCAGCCAAGATCCCCTAGCAGGAGGTGAGCAGTTCTTC.

This chain uses TRBV18 with TRBJ2-1, with TRBD1 matching over 8 bases. The V segment lost 3 bases and the J segment 3 bases; nucleotides outside the gene matches: 4. The CDR3 is 15 residues long. The V gene's germline CDR1 is KGHSH and CDR2 LQKENI. CDR3 DNA: TGTGCCAGCTCACCCTTAGGGACAGGCTACAATGAGCAGTTCTTC. This gives the protein CASSPLGTGYNEQFF.

CDR3 sequence reads: CASSFTPFQGDYGYTF. In DNA, the CDR3 is TGTGCCAGCAGTTTTACCCCCTTCCAGGGGGACTATGGCTACACCTTC. The chain carries TRBV27 and TRBJ1-2; TRBD1 agrees at 7 bases. V lost 3 bases, J lost 3 bases, and 10 bases stayed unmatched. CDR3 length: 16 residues. Germline CDR1 is MNHEY and CDR2 is SMNVEV (reference sequence).

The chain couples TRBV19 to TRBJ2-5, with D perhaps matching TRBD2 (5 bases). The ends were cut back, 9 bases at V and 5 bases at J, with 10 bases in the middle. The CDR3 spans 11 residues. The germline gives CDR1 LNHDA, CDR2 SQIVND (reference sequence). The chain's CDR3 is CASRGRETQYF. DNA for the CDR3: TGTGCCAGCCGGGGTCGGGAGACCCAGTACTTC.

The chain uses TRBV5-1 and TRBJ2-3; 11 nucleotides match TRBD2. Germline V gene lookup returns CDR1 SGHRS and CDR2 YFSETQ. CDR3 length: 18 residues. V shed 4 bases and J 4 bases; nucleotides not matched to a gene: 14. Here the CDR3 DNA reads TGCGCCAGCAGCAACCCGGGACTAGCGGACCCAAGGGCAGATACGCAGTATTTT. Translating gives CASSNPGLADPRADTQYF.

The V and J genes are TRBV7-2 and TRBJ2-5; tentative D call: TRBD1 (5 bases). Per germline, CDR1 SGHTA and CDR2 FQGNSA. CDR3 length: 14 amino acids. The V end lost 5 bases, the J end lost 2 bases, and 12 bases lay between the germline ends. For the CDR3, the DNA is TGTGCCAGCAGCCGAGACAGAACTCAAGAGACCCAGTACTTC. The encoded protein is CASSRDRTQETQYF.

This chain links TRBV5-1 with TRBJ2-2, with D possibly TRBD1 on 6 matching bases. The CDR3 is made up of 17 amino acids. V was clipped by 2 bases and J by 7 bases, with 21 bases between them. Germline V gene lookup returns CDR1 SGHRS and CDR2 YFSETQ. The DNA of the CDR3 is TGCGCCAGCAGCTTAACTCGAGCGGCAGGGGCGGACGGGGAGCTGTTTTTT. This sequence encodes CASSLTRAAGADGELFF. The entire variable domain, with the rest obtained from reference TRBV5-1 and TRBJ2-2, is as follows: KAGVTQTPRYLIKTRGQQVTLSCSPISGHRSVSWYQQTPGQGLQFLFEYFSETQRNKGNFPGRFSGRQFSNSRSEMNVSTLELGDSALYLCASSLTRAAGADGELFFGEGSRLTVL.

This chain uses TRBV19 with TRBJ1-6; D gene uncertain. The CDR3 loop spans 16 amino acids. Looked up from germline, CDR1 is LNHDA and CDR2 is SQIVND (reference sequence). Trimming shortened V by 5 bases and J by 7 bases, and 18 bases separated the two germline ends. The CDR3 sequence is CASSWVPGAGNSPLHF. Written as DNA, the CDR3 is TGTGCCAGTAGTTGGGTCCCGGGCGCGGGGAATTCACCCCTCCACTTT.

The rearrangement links TRBV30 to TRBJ2-5, with 7 bases that match TRBD1. CDR3 length: 16 residues. The germline V gene encodes CDR1 GTSNPN and CDR2 SVGIG (reference sequence). With V trimmed by 2 bases and J by 4 bases, 13 bases remained unmatched. The CDR3 is CAWSRMSTGERETQYF. DNA of the CDR3: TGTGCCTGGAGTAGAATGAGTACAGGGGAGAGAGAGACCCAGTACTTC.

V gene TRBV29-1 combines with J gene TRBJ1-2, with D tentatively TRBD1 (6 bases). The CDR3 length is 13 residues. Between the trimmed V and J ends, which lost 4 bases and 5 bases, there was a span of 14 bases. Germline assignment: CDR1 SQVTM and CDR2 ANQGSEA. CDR3 protein: CSVVLGTRYGYTF. The CDR3 DNA sequence: TGCAGCGTTGTCCTGGGGACACGGTATGGCTACACCTTC.